These T cell receptor beta chains were read from a single sample in a study of shared clonotypes between healthy human individuals. Only in-frame clones appear in the TCRdb table, and some are missing; sequencing was by immunoSEQ multiplex PCR. Of about 1.5 million clones listed, under 99% are singletons. Sequencing was performed on naive CD4+ T cells sorted from blood. The receptors stem from a man aged 25 to 45 in good health. CDR3s include the opening cysteine and the closing phenylalanine or tryptophan. D genes are given only for firm matches. Where a row states a size, it is once, few, many or the class of an expanded clone; other rows omit it.

V gene	CDR3 length	J gene	D gene	clone size	CDR3 protein	CDR3 DNA
TRBV19	13	TRBJ2-3	.	.	CASSPSAGTTQYF	TGTGCCAGTAGTCCATCAGCGGGTACTACGCAGTATTTT
TRBV9	13	TRBJ2-1	TRBD1	.	CASSPSPGDRVLF	TGTGCCAGCAGCCCCAGCCCTGGGGACAGGGTTCTCTTC
TRBV5-1	17	TRBJ2-1	TRBD2	.	CASSLAPGRVGGNEQFF	TGCGCCAGCAGCTTGGCCCCTGGGAGGGTAGGCGGCAATGAGCAGTTCTTC
TRBV19	10	TRBJ2-7	.	.	CARGTYEQYF	TGTGCCAGAGGGACCTACGAGCAGTACTTC
TRBV5-4	15	TRBJ2-7	.	.	CASSLGGSITYEQYF	TGTGCCAGCAGCTTGGGAGGATCGATTACCTACGAGCAGTACTTC
TRBV7-2	15	TRBJ2-1	TRBD1	.	CASSFRQGSYNEQFF	TGTGCCAGCAGCTTTCGACAGGGCTCCTACAATGAGCAGTTCTTC
TRBV2	19	TRBJ2-5	TRBD2	.	CASSDVIPLWEGPGETQYF	TGTGCCAGCAGTGATGTAATTCCCCTGTGGGAGGGTCCGGGGGAGACCCAGTACTTC
TRBV28	14	TRBJ2-1	.	.	CASSLWQGGSEQFF	TGTGCCAGCAGTTTATGGCAGGGTGGGAGTGAGCAGTTCTTC
TRBV27	11	TRBJ2-5	TRBD2	.	CSSGSWETQYF	TGCTCTAGCGGGAGTTGGGAGACCCAGTACTTC
TRBV5-4	16	TRBJ2-7	TRBD1	.	CASSFSGTGRSREQYF	TGTGCCAGCAGCTTCTCCGGGACAGGTCGATCTCGCGAGCAGTACTTC
TRBV6-5	12	TRBJ2-1	.	.	CASSSSGGEQFF	TGTGCCAGCAGCTCCTCGGGTGGGGAGCAGTTCTTC
TRBV6-5	15	TRBJ1-4	.	.	CASSYDGTPNEKLFF	TGTGCCAGCAGTTACGACGGGACACCTAATGAAAAACTGTTTTTT
TRBV5-6	14	TRBJ1-1	TRBD1	.	CASSQPGQGAVAFF	TGTGCCAGCAGTCAACCGGGACAGGGGGCTGTAGCTTTCTTT
TRBV4-1	14	TRBJ1-2	TRBD1	.	CASSQSGQGYGYTF	TGCGCCAGCAGCCAGAGCGGACAGGGTTATGGCTACACCTTC
TRBV6-6	16	TRBJ2-3	TRBD1	.	CASSYSNRGRTDTQYF	TGTGCCAGCAGTTACTCGAACAGGGGGCGCACAGATACGCAGTATTTT
TRBV7-2	15	TRBJ2-4	TRBD1	.	CASGTGGLAKNIQYF	TGTGCCAGCGGGACAGGGGGCTTAGCCAAAAACATTCAGTACTTC
TRBV18	12	TRBJ1-1	.	once	CASSPADTEAFF	TGTGCCAGCTCACCGGCCGACACTGAAGCTTTCTTT
TRBV5-1	14	TRBJ2-5	.	.	CASTSSLRQETQYF	TGCGCCAGCACTTCGTCCCTTAGACAAGAGACCCAGTACTTC
TRBV18	15	TRBJ2-7	TRBD1	.	CASSPLRQGTYEQYF	TGTGCCAGCTCACCACTTCGACAGGGTACCTACGAGCAGTACTTC
TRBV19	13	TRBJ2-5	TRBD1	.	CASTATGVETQYF	TGTGCCAGTACGGCGACAGGGGTTGAGACCCAGTACTTC
TRBV10-3	12	TRBJ2-1	.	.	CAITANENEQFF	TGTGCCATAACGGCGAATGAGAATGAGCAGTTCTTC
TRBV28	21	TRBJ2-6	TRBD2	.	CASSSIGGGSDPISGANVLTF	TGTGCCAGCAGTTCCATCGGGGGGGGTTCGGACCCCATCTCTGGGGCCAACGTCCTGACTTTC
TRBV6-5	15	TRBJ1-4	.	.	CASSYEGSQGEKLFF	TGTGCCAGCAGTTACGAAGGGTCCCAAGGTGAAAAACTGTTTTTT
TRBV21-1	20	TRBJ2-1	.	.	CASSKAVLAGGLPLYNEQFF	TGTGCCAGCAGCAAAGCAGTGCTAGCGGGAGGGCTCCCCCTGTACAATGAGCAGTTCTTC
TRBV15	13	TRBJ1-1	TRBD1	.	CATSLDRGTEAFF	TGTGCCACCAGCCTTGACAGGGGAACTGAAGCTTTCTTT
TRBV7-8	14	TRBJ2-2	.	.	CASSLAGVVGELFF	TGTGCCAGCAGCTTAGCTGGGGTGGTCGGGGAGCTGTTTTTT
TRBV19	13	TRBJ2-7	.	.	CASSIQGDYEQYF	TGTGCCAGTAGTATCCAAGGGGACTACGAGCAGTACTTC
TRBV6-5	15	TRBJ1-1	.	.	CASSSTGNRDTEAFF	TGTGCCAGCAGTTCTACAGGGAATCGGGACACTGAAGCTTTCTTT
TRBV5-5	17	TRBJ2-5	TRBD2	.	CASSSAGTSGRGQTQYF	TGTGCCAGCAGCTCTGCCGGGACTAGCGGGAGAGGCCAGACCCAGTACTTC
TRBV15	17	TRBJ2-3	TRBD2	.	CATSNSPGLAGPYTQYF	TGTGCCACCAGCAATTCCCCGGGACTAGCGGGACCCTATACGCAGTATTTT
TRBV7-9	14	TRBJ2-7	.	.	CASSLAQGLSEQYF	TGTGCCAGCAGCTTAGCCCAGGGGCTGAGCGAGCAGTACTTC
TRBV7-2	16	TRBJ2-7	TRBD1	.	CASSLVFWDRGDEQYF	TGTGCCAGCAGCTTAGTATTTTGGGACAGGGGCGACGAGCAGTACTTC
TRBV2	15	TRBJ1-2	TRBD1	.	CASSDRDRGRGGYTF	TGTGCCAGCAGTGATCGGGACAGGGGGCGCGGTGGCTACACCTTC
TRBV11-2	14	TRBJ2-2	.	.	CASSPDRKTGELFF	TGTGCCAGCAGCCCCGACAGAAAAACCGGGGAGCTGTTTTTT
TRBV15	16	TRBJ2-5	.	.	CATSRVRGPVQETQYF	TGTGCCACCAGCAGAGTTAGAGGGCCTGTTCAAGAGACCCAGTACTTC
TRBV9	16	TRBJ2-3	TRBD2	.	CASSLASGRATDTQYF	TGTGCCAGCAGCCTCGCTAGCGGGAGGGCCACAGATACGCAGTATTTT
TRBV7-2	13	TRBJ1-2	TRBD1	.	CASSSQGAGGYTF	TGTGCCAGCAGCTCACAGGGGGCTGGAGGCTACACCTTC
TRBV11-2	12	TRBJ2-1	.	.	CASSFSGNEQFF	TGTGCCAGCAGCTTTTCGGGCAATGAGCAGTTCTTC
TRBV5-1	16	TRBJ1-4	.	.	CAIQASKGLRGEKLFF	TGCGCCATCCAGGCGAGCAAAGGGTTACGTGGGGAAAAACTGTTTTTT
TRBV5-1	16	TRBJ2-7	TRBD1	.	CASSLVPGTGVYEQYF	TGCGCCAGCAGCTTAGTTCCCGGGACAGGGGTGTACGAGCAGTACTTC
TRBV19	13	TRBJ2-7	.	.	CASSTTLVYEQYF	TGTGCCAGTAGTACCACACTAGTGTACGAGCAGTACTTC
TRBV19	12	TRBJ1-4	.	.	CASSMTDEKLFF	TGTGCCAGTAGTATGACAGATGAAAAACTGTTTTTT
TRBV5-1	15	TRBJ1-1	.	.	CASSIFTLESTEAFF	TGCGCCAGCAGCATATTCACCCTGGAGAGCACTGAAGCTTTCTTT
TRBV29-1	13	TRBJ2-5	.	.	CSVCRTLQETQYF	TGCAGCGTTTGCAGGACCCTCCAAGAGACCCAGTACTTC
TRBV19	17	TRBJ1-2	.	.	CASTNPQGKGGNYGYTF	TGTGCCAGTACCAACCCCCAGGGAAAGGGGGGCAACTATGGCTACACCTTC
TRBV27	14	TRBJ2-7	.	.	CASSTREGLYEQYF	TGTGCCAGCAGCACCAGGGAAGGTTTGTACGAGCAGTACTTC
TRBV4-1	15	TRBJ2-7	TRBD2	.	CASSQPPRGAYEQYF	TGCGCCAGCAGCCAACCGCCCCGGGGGGCCTACGAGCAGTACTTC
TRBV10-2	14	TRBJ1-3	.	.	CASMNSAGGNTIYF	TGCGCCAGCATGAATTCAGCTGGTGGAAACACCATATATTTT
TRBV28	16	TRBJ2-3	TRBD2	.	CASSLWETSDTDTQYF	TGTGCCAGCAGTTTATGGGAGACTAGCGACACAGATACGCAGTATTTT
TRBV2	13	TRBJ2-6	.	.	CASANSGANVLTF	TGTGCCAGCGCGAACTCTGGGGCCAACGTCCTGACTTTC
TRBV5-4	15	TRBJ2-2	TRBD1	.	CASSLDRVGTGELFF	TGTGCCAGCAGCCTGGACAGGGTAGGGACCGGGGAGCTGTTTTTT
TRBV15	14	TRBJ2-2	TRBD1	.	CATSRPGGTGELFF	TGTGCCACCAGCCGCCCAGGGGGCACCGGGGAGCTGTTTTTT
TRBV9	14	TRBJ1-4	.	.	CASSVDTTNEKLFF	TGTGCCAGCAGCGTAGACACAACTAATGAAAAACTGTTTTTT